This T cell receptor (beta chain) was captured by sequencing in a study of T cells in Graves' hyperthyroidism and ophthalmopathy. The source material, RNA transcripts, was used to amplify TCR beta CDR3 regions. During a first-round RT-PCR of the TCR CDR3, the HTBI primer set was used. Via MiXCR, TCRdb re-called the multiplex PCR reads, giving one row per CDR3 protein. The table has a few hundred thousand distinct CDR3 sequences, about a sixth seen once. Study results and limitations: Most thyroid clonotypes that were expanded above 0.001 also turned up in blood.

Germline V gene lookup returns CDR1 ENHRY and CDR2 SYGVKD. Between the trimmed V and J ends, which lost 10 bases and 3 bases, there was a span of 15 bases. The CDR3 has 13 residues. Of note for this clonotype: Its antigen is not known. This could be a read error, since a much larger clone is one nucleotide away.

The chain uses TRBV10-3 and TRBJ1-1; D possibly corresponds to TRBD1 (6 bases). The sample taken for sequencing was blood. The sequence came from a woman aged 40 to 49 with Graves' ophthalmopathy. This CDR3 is CATNRETDTEAFF. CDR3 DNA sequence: TGTGCCACCAACAGGGAGACAGACACTGAAGCTTTCTTT.